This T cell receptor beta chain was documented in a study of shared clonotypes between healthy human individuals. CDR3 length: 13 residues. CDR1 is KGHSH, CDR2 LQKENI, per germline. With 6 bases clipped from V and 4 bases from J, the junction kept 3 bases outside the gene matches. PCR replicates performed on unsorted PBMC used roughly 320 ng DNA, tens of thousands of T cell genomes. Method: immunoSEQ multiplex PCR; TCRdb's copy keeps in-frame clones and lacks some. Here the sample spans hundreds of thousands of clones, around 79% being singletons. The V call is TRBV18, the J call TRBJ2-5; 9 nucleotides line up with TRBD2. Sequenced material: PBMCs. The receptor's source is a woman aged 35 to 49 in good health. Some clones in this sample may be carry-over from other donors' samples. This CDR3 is CASSVAGAETQYF. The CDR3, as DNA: TGTGCCAGCTCCGTAGCGGGGGCAGAGACCCAGTACTTC.